The sequence of this T cell receptor (beta chain) was determined in a study of tumor and adjacent non-tumor tissue in lung cancer. On the study more broadly: Samples averaged around 4.2 million productive TCRbeta reads each. The study's findings and limits: Tumor repertoires had a smaller top 100 clone share than normal lung.

The CDR3 extends over 18 amino acids. CDR1 is SGHNT and CDR2 is YENEEA in the germline V gene. Three rounds of nested PCR, following a modified ARM-PCR protocol, produced the TCRbeta library. TCRdb processed the multiplex PCR reads anew with MiXCR; each CDR3 protein has one entry. The sample contains approximately 110,000 distinct CDR3 sequences, more than 60% of which appear only once. Worth noting for this clonotype: The antigen is unknown. The germline gene is not matched at one end of the junction; a read error may be the cause.

This sample's RNA came from whole unsorted tissue. This receptor was obtained from a woman aged 55-69 years with non-small cell lung cancer. The chain recombines TRBV11-3 with TRBJ2-1; 12 bases line up with TRBD2. Sequencing was performed on lung tumor tissue. This CDR3 is CASSLGLAGGHYHTEQFF. The CDR3 region has the DNA TGCGCCAGCAGCTTAGGCCTAGCGGGGGGGCACTATCATACTGAGCAGTTCTTC.